The 24 T cell receptor beta chains below were found in one sample sequenced in a study of cytomegalovirus exposure and HLA in healthy donors. 13 Jbeta primers and 60 Vbeta primers were used for the PCR. Assay used: immunoSEQ multiplex PCR; TCRdb lists only in-frame clones, some missing. The sample yields around 200,000 clones, 70% to 80% seen once. The sample was PBMCs. The receptors were gathered from a male donor in good health and CMV-seronegative.

The chain couples TRBV7-8 to TRBJ2-2; 14 nucleotides agree with TRBD2. J gave up 0 bases and V 3 bases, and 3 bases lay outside the gene matches. This CDR3 region has 18 residues. Germline assignment: CDR1 SGHVS and CDR2 FQNEAQ. The CDR3 is CASSFPTSGGANTGELFF. The CDR3 DNA reads TGTGCCAGCAGCTTCCCGACTAGCGGGGGGGCGAACACCGGGGAGCTGTTTTTT.

This chain links TRBV4-1 with TRBJ1-5; 7 positions agree with TRBD1. Per germline, CDR1 MGHRA and CDR2 YSYEKL. This CDR3 is built from 16 residues. V lost 2 bases and J lost 3; bases outside the gene matches: 7. CDR3 in amino acids: CASSQSTGAFNQPQHF. The CDR3 region has the DNA TGCGCCAGCAGCCAATCCACAGGGGCTTTCAATCAGCCCCAGCATTTT.

This clone was seen many times. The chain uses TRBV7-2 and TRBJ2-1; TRBD2 is a possible D gene (5 bases). The germline gives CDR1 SGHTA, CDR2 FQGNSA. V was pared by 7 bases and J by 2 bases, with 15 bases between. CDR3 length equals 15 residues. Here the CDR3 DNA reads TGTGCCAGCACCACCGGACTGGCAACCTACAATGAGCAGTTCTTC. This sequence encodes CASTTGLATYNEQFF.

The genes are TRBV27 and TRBJ2-3; 9 bases are a match to TRBD2. In germline, CDR1 is MNHEY, CDR2 SMNVEV (reference sequence). This CDR3 contains 17 residues. The V and J ends lost 5 bases and 2 bases, in that order; junction bases with no gene match: 11. The CDR3 reads CASSPGVIAGVTDTQYF. CDR3 bases: TGTGCCAGCAGTCCGGGGGTGATAGCGGGAGTCACAGATACGCAGTATTTT.

V gene TRBV6-1 combines with J gene TRBJ1-5; no reliable D call. Trimming left V 6 bases short and J 5 bases short, with 14 bases between. CDR3 length equals 14 residues. CDR1 MNHNS and CDR2 SASEGT come from the germline V gene. CDR3 loop: CASRIGGRHQPQHF. As DNA, the CDR3 is TGTGCCAGCAGGATCGGAGGTCGGCATCAGCCCCAGCATTTT.

The chain combines TRBV18 with TRBJ1-1; 8 bases agree with TRBD1. Germline V gene data show CDR1 as KGHSH and CDR2 as LQKENI. The CDR3 has 15 amino acids. Unmatched junction bases numbered 7, after V lost 6 bases and J lost 1 base. CDR3 bases: TGTGCCAGCTCCCCGACTACAGGGGGGAACACTGAAGCTTTCTTT. Translated: CASSPTTGGNTEAFF.

Here the CDR3 reads CASSQGLNSYEQYF. The CDR3 coding sequence is TGTGCCAGCAGCCAAGGGCTGAACTCCTACGAGCAGTACTTC. The rearrangement links TRBV4-2 to TRBJ2-7; no clear D gene. Trimming pared 1 base from V and 0 bases from J, leaving 7 bases between. The germline V gene encodes CDR1 LGHNA and CDR2 YNFKEQ. This CDR3 has 14 residues.

This rearrangement joins TRBV7-2 to TRBJ1-6; D ambiguous. The CDR3 runs to 15 residues. The germline V gene encodes CDR1 SGHTA and CDR2 FQGNSA. The V and J ends lost 0 bases and 9 bases respectively, with 12 bases between them. CDR3 in amino acids: CASSLALGGGSPLHF. CDR3 DNA sequence: TGTGCCAGCAGCTTAGCGCTGGGAGGAGGTTCACCCCTCCACTTT.

The chain joins TRBV29-1 to TRBJ2-1; 7 nucleotides align to TRBD2. With 1 base clipped from V and 10 bases from J, the junction kept 7 bases outside the gene matches. This CDR3 spans 13 amino acids. CDR1 is SQVTM and CDR2 is ANQGSEA in the germline V gene. Here the CDR3 reads CSVEGRLAREQFF. CDR3 sequence (DNA): TGCAGCGTTGAAGGCCGACTAGCCAGAGAGCAGTTCTTC.

In its sample, this clone was seen a few times. The V call is TRBV5-6, the J call TRBJ2-1; TRBD1 matches at 9 bases. Germline assignment: CDR1 SGHDT and CDR2 YYEEEE. The CDR3 contains 16 residues. The J segment lost 3 bases and the V segment lost 0 bases, leaving 4 bases of the junction unmatched. This CDR3 is CASSLVTGGIYNEQFF. CDR3 bases: TGTGCCAGCAGCTTGGTGACAGGGGGAATCTACAATGAGCAGTTCTTC.

The genes are TRBV2 and TRBJ1-1; maybe TRBD1 (5 bases). The CDR3 totals 13 residues. Trimming left V 6 bases short and J 3 bases short, with 11 bases between. Per the germline V gene, CDR1 is SNHLY and CDR2 is FYNNEI. CDR3 DNA sequence: TGTGCCAGCAGCTCGACAGTGGACACTGAAGCTTTCTTT. Its protein product is CASSSTVDTEAFF.

This chain links TRBV9 with TRBJ1-6, with TRBD1 identical over 11 bases. V trimming: 3 bases; J trimming: 13 bases; junction bases outside the gene matches: 6. CDR1 and CDR2 from the germline V gene are SGDLS and YYNGEE. The CDR3 spans 14 residues. CDR3 sequence: CASSEGDRGYPLHF. The CDR3 coding sequence is TGTGCCAGCAGCGAGGGGGACAGGGGGTATCCCCTCCACTTT.

This clone was seen a handful of times. This chain joins TRBV19 and TRBJ2-7; D not resolved. Trimming left V 5 bases short and J 0 bases short, with 8 bases between. The CDR3 loop spans 13 amino acids. The V gene's germline CDR1 is LNHDA and CDR2 SQIVND (reference sequence). The CDR3 bases are TGTGCCAGTAGTGCCTACGCCTCCTACGAGCAGTACTTC. It encodes CASSAYASYEQYF. The full variable domain, rest sourced from reference TRBV19 and TRBJ2-7, is DGGITQSPKYLFRKEGQNVTLSCEQNLNHDAMYWYRQDPGQGLRLIYYSQIVNDFQKGDIAEGYSVSREKKESFPLTVTSAQKNPTAFYLCASSAYASYEQYFGPGTRLTVT.

V and J are TRBV18 and TRBJ1-2; tentative D call: TRBD1 (6 bases). V lost 1 base and J 7 bases, leaving 19 bases between the germline ends. The CDR3 spans 16 residues. The germline V gene encodes CDR1 KGHSH and CDR2 LQKENI. This chain's CDR3 is CASSPQSGHGEGGYTF. The CDR3 nucleotides read TGTGCCAGCTCACCACAGTCGGGACATGGAGAAGGTGGCTACACCTTC.

The chain recombines TRBV6-5 with TRBJ2-5; the match to TRBD1 covers 7 bases. V lost 5 bases, J lost 1 base, and 4 bases stayed unmatched. The CDR3 spans 14 residues. Germline CDR1 is MNHEY and CDR2 is SVGAGI. The DNA of the CDR3 is TGTGCCAGCAGTGATCGACAGGGCCAAGAGACCCAGTACTTC. Encoded protein: CASSDRQGQETQYF.

This chain links TRBV6-1 with TRBJ1-1; TRBD1 might be the D (5 bases). V gave up 1 base and J gave up 4 bases, with 13 bases separating them. In germline, CDR1 is MNHNS, CDR2 SASEGT. The CDR3 extends over 15 amino acids. The CDR3 spells CASSEGDFRSTEAFF. In DNA form, the CDR3 reads TGTGCCAGCAGTGAAGGGGACTTCAGGTCCACTGAAGCTTTCTTT.

The chain recombines TRBV11-2 with TRBJ1-2, with D tentatively TRBD1 (5 bases). This CDR3 is 14 amino acids long. With 4 bases removed from V and 2 bases from J, the gap between germline ends came to 11 bases. CDR1 and CDR2 from the germline V gene are SGHAT and FQNNGV. In nucleotides, the CDR3 is TGTGCCAGCAGCTCCTTGGACAAGAACTATGGCTACACCTTC. Translation gives CASSSLDKNYGYTF.

This clone came up once. The chain employs TRBV28 and TRBJ1-5, with 8 bases matching TRBD1. Looked up from germline, CDR1 is MDHEN and CDR2 is SYDVKM. Trimming removed 3 bases from V and 3 bases from J; junction bases left unmatched: 7. This CDR3 has 16 amino acids. CDR3 region: CASSFPDRASNQPQHF. The CDR3 DNA follows: TGTGCCAGCAGTTTCCCGGACAGGGCCTCCAATCAGCCCCAGCATTTT.

This clone was counted a single time. The CDR3 is CASSQETSRTLNYGYTF. DNA for the CDR3: TGCGCCAGCAGCCAAGAGACCTCCCGGACTTTAAACTATGGCTACACCTTC. The chain joins TRBV4-1 to TRBJ1-2; no definite D call. Trimming pared 0 bases from V and 2 bases from J, leaving 16 bases between. Germline loops: CDR1 MGHRA, CDR2 YSYEKL. There are 17 residues in the CDR3.

This sequence joins TRBV30 and TRBJ1-5, with D possibly matching TRBD1 (6 bases). The V end was cut by 0 bases, the J end by 7 bases, with 10 bases between. The CDR3 totals 13 residues. The V gene's germline CDR1 is GTSNPN and CDR2 SVGIG (reference sequence). CDR3 sequence (DNA): TGTGCCTGGAGTGTCGAGGGGGTCCAGCCCCAGCATTTT. This translates into CAWSVEGVQPQHF.

This clone occurred a few times. This rearrangement joins TRBV14 to TRBJ2-3, with 8 nucleotides matching TRBD1. Germline V gives CDR1 SGHDN, CDR2 FVKESK. There are 16 residues in the CDR3. Unmatched junction bases numbered 6, after V lost 4 bases and J lost 0 bases. The CDR3 sequence: CASSPYWTGSTDTQYF. For the CDR3, the DNA is TGTGCCAGCAGCCCATATTGGACAGGGAGCACAGATACGCAGTATTTT. Combining the CDR3 with reference TRBV14 and TRBJ2-3 gives the whole variable domain EAGVTQFPSHSVIEKGQTVTLRCDPISGHDNLYWYRRVMGKEIKFLLHFVKESKQDESGMPNNRFLAERTGGTYSTLKVQPAELEDSGVYFCASSPYWTGSTDTQYFGPGTRLTVL.

V and J are TRBV2 and TRBJ2-5; TRBD1 is a possible D gene (5 bases). Judging by the DNA end, TRBJ2-7 fits better; the J call may be wrong. This CDR3 contains 12 residues. CDR1 is SNHLY and CDR2 is FYNNEI in the germline V gene. CDR3 amino acids: CASRTDSYEQYF. CDR3 bases: TGTGCCAGCAGGACAGACTCCTACGAGCAGTACTTC.

The chain employs TRBV6-6 and TRBJ2-5; perhaps TRBD1 as D (7 bases). Trimming shortened V by 6 bases and J by 5 bases, and 19 bases separated the two germline ends. The germline V gene encodes CDR1 MNHNY and CDR2 SVGAGI (reference sequence). The CDR3 is made up of 15 amino acids. The chain's CDR3 is CASSRGTAVGETQYF. The DNA for the CDR3 is TGTGCCAGCAGCCGCGGGACAGCCGTAGGGGAGACCCAGTACTTC.

V and J are TRBV2 and TRBJ2-7; TRBD1 matches at 8 bases. Trimming removed 8 bases from V and 3 bases from J; junction bases left unmatched: 9. From germline, CDR1 is SNHLY and CDR2 FYNNEI. This CDR3 has 14 amino acids. The CDR3 loop is CASQRTGGNYEQYF. The CDR3 DNA reads TGTGCCAGCCAAAGAACAGGGGGGAACTACGAGCAGTACTTC.